These 27 T cell receptor beta chains came from one sample sequenced in a study of T cells in Graves' hyperthyroidism and ophthalmopathy. Amplified regions were TCR beta CDR3 sequences from RNA transcripts. HTBI primers were the set used in a first-round RT-PCR of the TCR CDR3. TCRdb passed the multiplex PCR reads through MiXCR, listing each CDR3 protein once. The repertoire has about 350,000 distinct CDR3 sequences, around 13% of them found once; the top ten carry roughly 25%. The sample taken for sequencing was blood. Receptors were obtained from a woman younger than 45 with Graves' hyperthyroidism.

The chain links TRBV7-6 to TRBJ1-1; D might be TRBD1 (5 bases). The CDR3 spans 15 residues. Trimming pared 2 bases from V and 1 base from J, leaving 11 bases between. Germline V gene sequence: CDR1 SGHVS, CDR2 FNYEAQ. The CDR3 reads CASSLYRLGNTEAFF. DNA for the CDR3: TGTGCCAGCAGCTTATACAGGCTGGGGAACACTGAAGCTTTCTTT.

This clonotype was detected only a few times. J is TRBJ2-1 and V is TRBV28; a weak D match, TRBD2 (6 bases). The CDR3 extends over 15 amino acids. Germline V gene sequence: CDR1 MDHEN, CDR2 SYDVKM. The germline V and J ends were trimmed by 5 bases and 15 bases, with 26 bases remaining between them. CDR3 DNA: TGTGCCAGCAGTACCCCCGGGGTAGCGGATGGGGATCGGTTCTTC. This encodes CASSTPGVADGDRFF.

This chain links TRBV25-1 with TRBJ2-6; 7 nucleotides line up with TRBD1. There are 17 residues in the CDR3. Germline V lookup: CDR1 MGHDK, CDR2 SYGVNS. V shed 7 bases and J 0 bases; nucleotides not matched to a gene: 9. The CDR3 sequence: CASTEGWTGSGANVLTF. The DNA of the CDR3 is TGTGCCAGCACCGAAGGGTGGACAGGCTCTGGGGCCAACGTCCTGACTTTC.

This clonotype was observed many times. The V call is TRBV5-1, the J call TRBJ2-3; TRBD1 matches at 7 bases. Germline V lookup: CDR1 SGHRS, CDR2 YFSETQ. The trim removed 5 bases at V and 4 bases at J, leaving 7 bases unmatched. This CDR3 has 14 residues. This chain's CDR3 is CASRQGQNSDTQYF. CDR3 coding DNA: TGCGCCAGCAGACAGGGACAGAACTCAGATACGCAGTATTTT.

The genes are TRBV11-2 and TRBJ2-3; 8 bases map to TRBD2. Germline CDR1 SGHAT, CDR2 FQNNGV. This CDR3 is 13 amino acids long. Germline trimming cut 0 bases from V and 13 bases from J; bases unmatched to any gene: 6. The CDR3 loop is CASSLEGLAREYF. The DNA for the CDR3 is TGTGCCAGCAGCTTAGAAGGACTAGCAAGAGAGTATTTT.

The chain combines TRBV11-2 with TRBJ1-6; possible D gene TRBD1, 6 bases. The CDR3 is made up of 16 amino acids. The V and J ends lost 2 bases and 7 bases respectively, with 15 bases between them. Germline V lookup: CDR1 SGHAT, CDR2 FQNNGV. CDR3 amino acids: CASSLLGRGRNSPLHF. The DNA for the CDR3 is TGTGCCAGCAGCTTATTGGGCAGGGGCCGGAATTCACCCCTCCACTTT.

This clonotype has at least ten counts. The chain has TRBV2 and TRBJ1-2, with D perhaps matching TRBD1 (6 bases). The V gene lost 7 bases and the J gene lost 4 bases, with 16 bases spanning the gap. The germline V gene encodes CDR1 SNHLY and CDR2 FYNNEI. The CDR3 has 14 amino acids. For the CDR3, the DNA is TGTGCCAGCACTGGAGGTCAGGGGACCTATGGCTACACCTTC. It is translated as CASTGGQGTYGYTF.

Many counts were recorded for this clonotype. V gene TRBV11-2 combines with J gene TRBJ1-3; no reliable D call. Germline values: CDR1 SGHAT, CDR2 FQNNGV. The CDR3 contains 13 residues. The V end lost 5 bases, the J end lost 0 bases, and 5 bases lay between the germline ends. This chain's CDR3 is CASSPSSGNTIYF. For the CDR3, the DNA is TGTGCCAGCAGCCCCAGCTCTGGAAACACCATATATTTT. Variable domain in full (rest from reference TRBV11-2 and TRBJ1-3): EAGVAQSPRYKIIEKRQSVAFWCNPISGHATLYWYQQILGQGPKLLIQFQNNGVVDDSQLPKDRFSAERLKGVDSTLKIQPAKLEDSAVYLCASSPSSGNTIYFGEGSWLTVV.

The rearrangement links TRBV7-2 to TRBJ2-2; D is undetermined. V dropped 2 bases and J dropped 6 bases, with 13 bases sitting between them. CDR1 SGHTA and CDR2 FQGNSA come from the germline V gene. The CDR3 has 15 residues. CDR3 sequence: CASSLSWVAAGELFF. DNA of the CDR3: TGTGCCAGCAGCTTAAGTTGGGTCGCGGCCGGGGAGCTGTTTTTT.

This clonotype showed up many times. The genes are TRBV3-1 and TRBJ1-5; 8 bases match TRBD1. The V and J ends lost 1 base and 7 bases, in that order; junction bases with no gene match: 3. Germline CDR1 is LGHDT and CDR2 is YNNKEL (reference sequence). The CDR3 covers 14 residues. The DNA of the CDR3 is TGTGCCAGCAGCCAAGGCAGGGGGCCGCAGCCCCAGCATTTT. It specifies CASSQGRGPQPQHF.

Many counts were recorded for this clonotype. This chain connects TRBV3-1 to TRBJ2-1, with TRBD2 matching over 8 bases. The V segment lost 0 bases and the J segment 4 bases; nucleotides outside the gene matches: 2. CDR1 LGHDT and CDR2 YNNKEL come from the germline V gene (reference sequence). CDR3 length: 15 residues. CDR3 loop: CASSQDGRVYNEQFF. DNA of the CDR3: TGTGCCAGCAGCCAAGACGGGAGGGTTTACAATGAGCAGTTCTTC.

J is TRBJ2-7 and V is TRBV9; TRBD2 aligns across 9 bases. V was pared by 2 bases and J by 6 bases, with 6 bases of the junction left unmatched. The CDR3 runs 14 residues. CDR1 SGDLS and CDR2 YYNGEE come from the germline V gene. CDR3 sequence: CASSVSGSSSEQYF. CDR3 in DNA: TGTGCCAGCAGCGTTAGCGGGAGTTCATCCGAGCAGTACTTC.

This clonotype came up a few times. The chain joins TRBV20-1 to TRBJ2-7; tentative D call: TRBD2 (6 bases). The CDR3 runs 14 residues. From germline, CDR1 is DFQATT and CDR2 SNEGSKA (reference sequence). V lost 4 bases and J 1 base, leaving 14 bases between the germline ends. The DNA of the CDR3 is TGCAGTGCTACGGGAGAGGTTGTATCCTACGAGCAGTACTTC. Amino acids: CSATGEVVSYEQYF.

This clonotype came up many times. This chain joins TRBV2 and TRBJ2-1; possibly TRBD1 for D (6 bases). In germline, CDR1 is SNHLY, CDR2 FYNNEI. There are 15 residues in the CDR3. The V gene lost 6 bases and the J gene lost 4 bases, with 16 bases spanning the gap. The CDR3 sequence: CASRPRDTEYNEQFF. CDR3 coding DNA: TGTGCCAGCAGACCCCGGGACACGGAGTACAATGAGCAGTTCTTC.

This clonotype has at least ten counts. The chain joins TRBV6-2 or TRBV6-3 to TRBJ2-3, with 10 bases aligning to TRBD2. Germline V gene sequence: CDR1 MNHEY, CDR2 SVGEGT. This CDR3 spans 15 amino acids. Trimming cost V 6 bases and J 3 bases; bases outside gene matches: 6. The chain's CDR3 is CASSLTSGLTDTQYF. Written as DNA, the CDR3 is TGTGCCAGCAGCTTGACTAGCGGGTTGACAGATACGCAGTATTTT.

This clonotype occurred many times. The CDR3 DNA reads as TGTGCCAGCAGTTTTATGGGACAAAGTTTAAGTGAAAAACTGTTTTTT. Its translation: CASSFMGQSLSEKLFF. The genes are TRBV12-3 or TRBV12-4 and TRBJ1-4, with a possible D match to TRBD1 (6 bases). V lost 3 bases to trimming and J lost 7 bases, with 18 bases between them. The CDR3 contains 16 residues.

This chain joins TRBV29-1 and TRBJ2-5; tentatively, D is TRBD1 (6 bases). The V end lost 2 bases, the J end lost 4 bases, and 8 bases lay between the germline ends. Per the germline V gene, CDR1 is SQVTM and CDR2 is ANQGSEA. CDR3 length: 12 amino acids. The CDR3 protein is CSVETGPETQYF. The CDR3, as DNA: TGCAGCGTTGAAACAGGGCCAGAGACCCAGTACTTC.

V usage is TRBV5-1 and J usage is TRBJ1-2; D uncertain. Germline V gene lookup returns CDR1 SGHRS and CDR2 YFSETQ. The CDR3 covers 14 residues. V lost 3 bases to trimming and J lost 2 bases, with 11 bases between them. CDR3 DNA sequence: TGCGCCAGCAGCTCATGGACGGGAAACTATGGCTACACCTTC. Translation gives CASSSWTGNYGYTF.

This clonotype was found many times. J is TRBJ2-7 and V is TRBV29-1; 8 bases match TRBD2. Germline-derived CDR1 and CDR2 are SQVTM and ANQGSEA. The CDR3 spans 14 residues. With V trimmed by 3 bases and J by 3 bases, 7 bases remained unmatched. The CDR3 bases are TGCAGCGTTGAGGTAGCGGGATATGGCTACGAGCAGTACTTC. This translates into CSVEVAGYGYEQYF.

This sequence joins TRBV29-1 and TRBJ1-1; D gene unclear. Germline CDR1 and CDR2: SQVTM and ANQGSEA. V lost 3 bases to trimming and J lost 7 bases, with 9 bases between them. The CDR3 consists of 11 residues. CDR3 DNA: TGCAGCGTTGACCGGCAGCTTGAAGCTTTCTTT. This sequence encodes CSVDRQLEAFF.

The J gene is TRBJ2-2, the V gene TRBV3-1; D gene ambiguous. Germline V gene sequence: CDR1 LGHDT, CDR2 YNNKEL (reference sequence). CDR3 length equals 15 residues. V was shortened by 2 bases and J by 2 bases, with 9 bases between the two germline ends. CDR3 bases: TGTGCCAGCAGCCAACCCGCTAGAAACACCGGGGAGCTGTTTTTT. Its protein product is CASSQPARNTGELFF. Filled out from reference TRBV3-1 and TRBJ2-2, the complete variable domain reads DTAVSQTPKYLVTQMGNDKSIKCEQNLGHDTMYWYKQDSKKFLKIMFSYNNKELIINETVPNRFSPKSPDKAHLNLHINSLELGDSAVYFCASSQPARNTGELFFGEGSRLTVL.

This chain joins TRBV18 and TRBJ1-3; D remains unclear. V was clipped by 3 bases and J by 0 bases, with 12 bases between them. Germline values: CDR1 KGHSH, CDR2 LQKENI. This CDR3 is built from 16 residues. The CDR3 sequence: CASSPVRSSSGNTIYF. Written as DNA, the CDR3 is TGTGCCAGCTCACCTGTAAGGTCCTCCTCTGGAAACACCATATATTTT.

This clonotype has a count of ten or more. The chain couples TRBV6-1 to TRBJ1-5; no definite D call. Germline V gene sequence: CDR1 MNHNS, CDR2 SASEGT. The V and J ends lost 2 bases and 5 bases respectively, with 13 bases between them. CDR3 length: 15 residues. The CDR3 nucleotides are TGTGCCAGCAGTGAATGGGGATTTGGCGATCAGCCCCAGCATTTT. Its protein is CASSEWGFGDQPQHF.

This clonotype has ten or more counts. The chain recombines TRBV7-9 with TRBJ1-6; a possible D gene is TRBD1 (5 bases). Trimming removed 5 bases from V and 7 bases from J, with 9 bases in between. Germline V gene sequence: CDR1 SEHNR, CDR2 FQNEAQ (reference sequence). The CDR3 sequence is 13 residues long. CDR3 DNA sequence: TGTGCCAGCAGCCTACAGGTGAATTCACCCCTCCACTTT. This gives the protein CASSLQVNSPLHF.

This clonotype was found many times. The genes are TRBV6-5 and TRBJ2-7, with D hard to call. The CDR3 sequence is 14 residues long. Germline V CDR1 and CDR2: MNHEY, SVGAGI. V gave up 2 bases and J gave up 1 base, with 9 bases separating them. This chain's CDR3 is CASSYGEASYEQYF. The CDR3 DNA sequence: TGTGCCAGCAGTTACGGCGAGGCTTCCTACGAGCAGTACTTC.

This clonotype was counted ten times or more. The V gene is TRBV6-5, the J gene TRBJ1-5; tentative D call: TRBD1 (5 bases). CDR3 length equals 15 residues. The germline V gene encodes CDR1 MNHEY and CDR2 SVGAGI. Trimming pared 9 bases from V and 4 bases from J, leaving 19 bases between. The CDR3 DNA follows: TGTGCCAGTTCCCCGGGGCCAGGAGTAAATCAGCCCCAGCATTTT. It is translated as CASSPGPGVNQPQHF.

The genes are TRBV29-1 and TRBJ2-5, with a weak D call TRBD2 (5 bases). CDR3 length: 14 residues. Trimming pared 7 bases from V and 2 bases from J, leaving 17 bases between. Looked up from germline, CDR1 is SQVTM and CDR2 is ANQGSEA. The CDR3 DNA is TGCAGCGCGGAGGTGGGAGAGGCACAAGAGACCCAGTACTTC. It translates to CSAEVGEAQETQYF.